This note documents a single T cell receptor (beta chain) sequence. This clonotype was counted many times. Its antigen specificity is not known. No base qualities exist here, and no much larger clone lies one base off it. The instrument given in TCRdb is Illumina HiSeq 1500. TCRdb's own reprocessing of the public reads used fastp at Q25 and MiXCR and kept productive beta chains. CDR3 protein sequences are deduplicated, and each keeps its most common genes and DNA. In this sample the table shows about 69,000 distinct CDR3 sequences, about 26% of which occur a single time. Of the sample, just under 60% falls within the top ten clones. The data were taken from a study of T cell repertoires in cytomegalovirus infection (dated by TCRdb to between 2017 and 2020). Study-wide context: Alongside well-studied HLA-B-restricted epitopes, the peptide stimulations were aimed at recently identified HLA-C-restricted CMV epitopes, whose presentation resists viral immunomodulation. Donor HLA type was relevant to the analysis, as public TCR beta signatures indicated carriage of CMV infection together with the matching HLA type.

The investigation overall reported the following: In both this cohort and an independent cohort of 350 or so donors, the cumulative frequency of public TCR beta family members distinguished carriers of CMV infection plus the relevant HLA type. The ex vivo response was dominated by HLA-C-restricted CMV-specific TCR beta clonotypes, which also provided the single most frequent clonotype in two of eight donors.

Relative to germline, V is 5 bases shorter and J is 5 bases shorter, with 21 bases between their ends. CDR1 and CDR2 are read off the germline V gene as LGHNA and YNFKEQ. Counted from cysteine to phenylalanine, this CDR3 has 16 amino acids. The sequence is cut down to CDR3 DNA, 48 bases in frame from base 1. The treatment or condition label, read with the paper, signifies: in vitro stimulation with specific CMV peptide epitopes to enrich CMV-specific T cells. This clonotype was sampled from a human donor in good health (CMV status not recorded). Some clones in this sample may be carry-over from other donors' samples. The material was CD8+ T cells from cultured PBMCs, obtained from culture after CMV antigen stimulation. The chain couples TRBV4-2 to TRBJ2-5, and perhaps TRBD2 as D gene, on 5 matching bases. CDR3 protein: CASSAQSLGTGETQYF. The base sequence is TGTGCCAGCAGCGCTCAGTCACTAGGCACGGGGGAGACCCAGTACTTC.